This TCR beta chain was sequenced in a study of lymphopenia after photon versus proton radiotherapy. Clones were read by immunoSEQ multiplex PCR, and TCRdb kept only the in-frame ones, dropping some. Here the sample spans about 26,000 clones, 75% to 90% being singletons. Whole-study findings and limits: Proton therapy kept repertoires fairly stable, unlike photons, which gained effector/memory cells.

Germline-derived CDR1 and CDR2 are MNHEY and SVGAGI. Trimming stripped 0 bases from V and 2 bases from J, with 13 bases between. The CDR3 is 16 amino acids. Regarding this clone: What it recognizes is unknown.

The source is a man aged 30 to 45 with gastric cancer. The sample here was peripheral blood, taken from a patient treated with photon-based radiotherapy. This chain joins TRBV6-5 and TRBJ1-2; perhaps TRBD1 as D (5 bases). CDR3 nucleotide sequence: TGTGCCAGCAGTTACTCCTCCGGGACCTTAAACTATGGCTACACCTTC. The encoded protein is CASSYSSGTLNYGYTF.